The clone carrying this T cell receptor (beta chain) was detected ten times or more. Its antigen is unidentified. These data come from a study of neurological immune-mediated disorders. Findings of the study overall: TCR-beta repertoires seemed private in all groups, with no expanded CDR3 amino acid sequences shared. Grouping of repertoires by phylogeny put those of 18 of 34 multiple sclerosis patients into a single related-CDR3 cluster, a possible signature. HTLV-1-associated myelopathy had the most TCR clonal expansion, whereas multiple sclerosis had the least (lower than in healthy controls).

This CDR3 has 15 amino acids. The V gene's germline CDR1 is MGHDK and CDR2 SYGVNS. With 5 bases removed from V and 0 bases from J, the gap between germline ends came to 13 bases. The cDNA was synthesized by 5'RACE incorporating 10-nucleotide random UMIs. TCRdb reprocessed the 5' RACE reads via MiXCR and lists one record per CDR3 protein. The sample contains some 86,000 distinct CDR3 sequences, 2.5% to 3% of which appear only once. The material sequenced was PBMCs. This TCR came from a woman in her twenties or thirties with multiple sclerosis. The chain links TRBV25-1 to TRBJ1-2; D may be TRBD1 (6 bases). The CDR3 protein is CASSPAGASNYGYTF. CDR3 coding DNA: TGTGCCAGCAGTCCGGCAGGGGCATCTAACTATGGCTACACCTTC.